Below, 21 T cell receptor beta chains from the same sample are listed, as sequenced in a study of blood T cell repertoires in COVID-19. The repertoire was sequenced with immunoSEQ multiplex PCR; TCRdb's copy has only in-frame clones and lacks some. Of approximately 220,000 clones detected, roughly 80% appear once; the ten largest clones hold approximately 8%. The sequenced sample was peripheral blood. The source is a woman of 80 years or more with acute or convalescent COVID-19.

Here the CDR3 reads CAWSRTSGNTDTQYF. CDR3 nucleotide sequence: TGTGCCTGGAGCCGAACTAGCGGAAACACAGATACGCAGTATTTT. V gene TRBV30 combines with J gene TRBJ2-3; 8 bases line up with TRBD2. With 3 bases clipped from V and 2 bases from J, the junction kept 7 bases outside the gene matches. The CDR3 contains 15 residues. The V gene's germline CDR1 is GTSNPN and CDR2 SVGIG (reference sequence).

The CDR3 reads CASSALSSAGTGELFF. As DNA, the CDR3 is TGTGCCAGCAGCGCACTCTCTAGCGCCGGCACCGGGGAGCTGTTTTTT. The rearrangement links TRBV2 to TRBJ2-2, with D possibly TRBD2 on 6 matching bases. This CDR3 contains 16 residues. The V gene lost 6 bases and the J gene lost 4 bases, with 18 bases spanning the gap. CDR1 SNHLY and CDR2 FYNNEI come from the germline V gene. Full variable domain (remainder filled in from reference TRBV2 and TRBJ2-2): EPEVTQTPSHQVTQMGQEVILRCVPISNHLYFYWYRQILGQKVEFLVSFYNNEISEKSEIFDDQFSVERPDGSNFTLKIRSTKLEDSAMYFCASSALSSAGTGELFFGEGSRLTVL.

CDR3 DNA: TGCGCCAGCAGCTTGGATGACAGTCACACACTCCTCTATGGCTACACCTTC. This gives the protein CASSLDDSHTLLYGYTF. The chain recombines TRBV5-1 with TRBJ1-2; D is perhaps TRBD1 (5 bases). The V end was cut by 0 bases, the J end by 4 bases, with 19 bases between. Germline V CDR1 and CDR2: SGHRS, YFSETQ. The CDR3 is 17 amino acids. Combining the CDR3 with reference TRBV5-1 and TRBJ1-2 gives the whole variable domain KAGVTQTPRYLIKTRGQQVTLSCSPISGHRSVSWYQQTPGQGLQFLFEYFSETQRNKGNFPGRFSGRQFSNSRSEMNVSTLELGDSALYLCASSLDDSHTLLYGYTFGSGTRLTVV.

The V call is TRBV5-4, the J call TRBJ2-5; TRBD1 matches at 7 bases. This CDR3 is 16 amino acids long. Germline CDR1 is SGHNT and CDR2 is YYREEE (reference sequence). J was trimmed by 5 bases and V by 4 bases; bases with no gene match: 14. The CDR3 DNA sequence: TGTGCCAGCAGCGCCTGGGCTTACAGGGGTAGGGAGACCCAGTACTTC. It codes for CASSAWAYRGRETQYF.

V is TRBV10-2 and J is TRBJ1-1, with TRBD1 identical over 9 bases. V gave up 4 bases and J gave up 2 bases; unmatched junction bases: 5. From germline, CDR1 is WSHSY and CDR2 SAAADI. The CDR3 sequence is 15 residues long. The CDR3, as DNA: TGCGCCAGCAGTGGCTGGGACAGGGAAAACACTGAAGCTTTCTTT. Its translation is CASSGWDRENTEAFF.

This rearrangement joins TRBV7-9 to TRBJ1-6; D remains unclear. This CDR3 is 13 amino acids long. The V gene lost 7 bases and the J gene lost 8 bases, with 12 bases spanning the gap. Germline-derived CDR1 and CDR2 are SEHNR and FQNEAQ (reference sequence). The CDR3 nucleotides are TGTGCCAGCAAGCTGGCGTCTGATTCACCCCTCCACTTT. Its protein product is CASKLASDSPLHF.

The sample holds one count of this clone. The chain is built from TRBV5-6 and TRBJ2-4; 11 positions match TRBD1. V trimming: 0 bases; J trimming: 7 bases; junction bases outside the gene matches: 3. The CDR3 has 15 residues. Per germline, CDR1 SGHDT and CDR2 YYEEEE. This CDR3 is CASSLADRGQNIQYF. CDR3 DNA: TGTGCCAGCAGCTTGGCGGACAGGGGGCAGAACATTCAGTACTTC.

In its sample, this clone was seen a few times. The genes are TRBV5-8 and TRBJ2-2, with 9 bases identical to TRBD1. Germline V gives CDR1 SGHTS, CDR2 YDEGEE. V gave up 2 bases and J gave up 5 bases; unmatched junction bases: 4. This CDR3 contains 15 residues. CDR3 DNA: TGTGCCAGCAGCTTCGGGACAGGGCGTACCGGGGAGCTGTTTTTT. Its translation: CASSFGTGRTGELFF.

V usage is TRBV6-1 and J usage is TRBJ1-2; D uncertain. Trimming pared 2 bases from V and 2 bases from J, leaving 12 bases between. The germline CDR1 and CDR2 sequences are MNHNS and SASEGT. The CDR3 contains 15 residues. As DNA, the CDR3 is TGTGCCAGCAGTGAAACGTTTGGACTAAACTATGGCTACACCTTC. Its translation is CASSETFGLNYGYTF.

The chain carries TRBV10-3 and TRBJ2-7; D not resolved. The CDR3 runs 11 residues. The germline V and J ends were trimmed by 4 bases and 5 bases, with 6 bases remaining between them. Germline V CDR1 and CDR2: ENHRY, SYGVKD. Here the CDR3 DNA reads TGTGCCATCAGTGTAAGCCACGAGCAGTACTTC. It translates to CAISVSHEQYF.

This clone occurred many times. CDR3 residues: CASSLDRTGRGYEQYF. CDR3 in DNA: TGTGCCAGCAGCTTAGATCGGACAGGTCGAGGGTACGAGCAGTACTTC. The chain combines TRBV7-9 with TRBJ2-7, with 7 bases fitting TRBD1. The CDR3 length is 16 residues. Germline-derived CDR1 and CDR2 are SEHNR and FQNEAQ (reference sequence). V was pared by 1 base and J by 4 bases, with 10 bases of the junction left unmatched.

CDR3 protein: CASRTSGANWGELFF. The CDR3 DNA follows: TGTGCCAGCAGGACAAGCGGGGCCAATTGGGGGGAGCTGTTTTTT. The chain uses TRBV6-5 and TRBJ2-2, with 7 bases matching TRBD2. Germline V gives CDR1 MNHEY, CDR2 SVGAGI. This CDR3 comprises 15 residues. V shed 6 bases and J 8 bases; nucleotides not matched to a gene: 12.

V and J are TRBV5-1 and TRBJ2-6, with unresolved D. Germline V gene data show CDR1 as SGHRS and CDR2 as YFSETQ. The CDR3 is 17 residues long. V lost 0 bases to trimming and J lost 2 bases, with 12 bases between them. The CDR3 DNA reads TGCGCCAGCAGCTTGGTCAGTCCGTCGACTGGGGCCAACGTCCTGACTTTC. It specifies CASSLVSPSTGANVLTF. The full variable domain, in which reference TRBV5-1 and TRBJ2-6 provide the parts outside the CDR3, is KAGVTQTPRYLIKTRGQQVTLSCSPISGHRSVSWYQQTPGQGLQFLFEYFSETQRNKGNFPGRFSGRQFSNSRSEMNVSTLELGDSALYLCASSLVSPSTGANVLTFGAGSRLTVL.

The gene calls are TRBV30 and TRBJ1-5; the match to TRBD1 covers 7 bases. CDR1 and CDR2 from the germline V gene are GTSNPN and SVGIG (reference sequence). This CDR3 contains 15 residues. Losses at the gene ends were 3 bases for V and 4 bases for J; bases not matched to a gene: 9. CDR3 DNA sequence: TGTGCCTGGAGCCCGATGGGGACAGATAATCAGCCCCAGCATTTT. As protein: CAWSPMGTDNQPQHF.

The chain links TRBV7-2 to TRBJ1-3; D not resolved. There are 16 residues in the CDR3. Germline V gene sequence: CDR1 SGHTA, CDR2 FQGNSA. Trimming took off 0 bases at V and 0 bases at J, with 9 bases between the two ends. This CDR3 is CASSLAVQSSGNTIYF. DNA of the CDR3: TGTGCCAGCAGCTTAGCCGTCCAGTCCTCTGGAAACACCATATATTTT.

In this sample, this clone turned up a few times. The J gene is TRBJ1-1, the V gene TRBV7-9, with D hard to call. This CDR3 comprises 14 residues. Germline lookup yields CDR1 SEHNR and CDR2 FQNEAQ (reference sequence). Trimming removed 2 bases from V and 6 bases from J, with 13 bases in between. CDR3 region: CASSLSAPVAEAFF. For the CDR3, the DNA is TGTGCCAGCAGCTTATCCGCTCCAGTGGCTGAAGCTTTCTTT. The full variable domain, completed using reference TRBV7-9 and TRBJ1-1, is DTGVSQNPRHKITKRGQNVTFRCDPISEHNRLYWYRQTLGQGPEFLTYFQNEAQLEKSRLLSDRFSAERPKGSFSTLEIQRTEQGDSAMYLCASSLSAPVAEAFFGQGTRLTVV.

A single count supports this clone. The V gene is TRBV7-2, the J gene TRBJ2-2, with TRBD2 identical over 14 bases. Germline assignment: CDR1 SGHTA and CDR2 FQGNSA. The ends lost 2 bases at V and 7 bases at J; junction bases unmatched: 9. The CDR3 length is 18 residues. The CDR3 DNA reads TGTGCCAGCAGCTTAATTCGACTAGCGGGGGGGCCAATCGGGGAGCTGTTTTTT. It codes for CASSLIRLAGGPIGELFF.

The CDR3 DNA sequence: TGTGCCAGCAGCTTAGATAGGACAGGGGCTTCGCAGTTCTTC. Amino acids: CASSLDRTGASQFF. This chain connects TRBV11-2 to TRBJ2-1; 9 bases map to TRBD1. The CDR3 is made up of 14 amino acids. Trimming cost V 0 bases and J 12 bases; bases outside gene matches: 6. Germline loops: CDR1 SGHAT, CDR2 FQNNGV. Full variable domain (rest looked up from reference TRBV11-2 and TRBJ2-1): EAGVAQSPRYKIIEKRQSVAFWCNPISGHATLYWYQQILGQGPKLLIQFQNNGVVDDSQLPKDRFSAERLKGVDSTLKIQPAKLEDSAVYLCASSLDRTGASQFFGPGTRLTVL.

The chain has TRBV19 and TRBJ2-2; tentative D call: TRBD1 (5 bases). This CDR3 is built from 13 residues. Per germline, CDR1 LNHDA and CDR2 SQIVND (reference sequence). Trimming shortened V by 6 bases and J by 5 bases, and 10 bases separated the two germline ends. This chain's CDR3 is CASRSAGTGELFF. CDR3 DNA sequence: TGTGCCAGTAGGTCTGCAGGGACCGGGGAGCTGTTTTTT.

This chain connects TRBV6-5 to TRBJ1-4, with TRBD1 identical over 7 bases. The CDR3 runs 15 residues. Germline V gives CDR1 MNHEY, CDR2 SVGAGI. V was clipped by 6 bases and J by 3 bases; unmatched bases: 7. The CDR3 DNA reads TGTGCCAGCAGACCGGACAGGCTGCCTAATGAAAAACTGTTTTTT. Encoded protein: CASRPDRLPNEKLFF.

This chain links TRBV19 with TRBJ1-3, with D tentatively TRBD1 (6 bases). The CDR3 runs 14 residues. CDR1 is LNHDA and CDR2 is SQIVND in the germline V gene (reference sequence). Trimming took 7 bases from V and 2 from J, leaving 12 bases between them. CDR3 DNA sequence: TGTGCCAGTACCGGCAGGGGTGCTGGAAACACCATATATTTT. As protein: CASTGRGAGNTIYF.